One sample yielded the 17 T cell receptor beta chains listed below, sequenced in a study of OX40 agonist ivuxolimab in advanced cancers. Profiling relied on immunoSEQ multiplex PCR, and the TCRdb table lists in-frame clones only, not all of them. The data show about 51,000 clones, approximately 84% seen once. Sequencing was performed on CD4+ or CD8+ T cells sorted from blood, taken in a trial of the OX40 agonist ivuxolimab. The receptors derive from an adult with an advanced solid tumor such as melanoma, head and neck, liver or kidney cancer.

The rearrangement joins TRBV18 to TRBJ2-2; D gene uncertain. CDR3 size: 13 residues. The germline gives CDR1 KGHSH, CDR2 LQKENI. Trimming pared 3 bases from V and 5 bases from J, leaving 7 bases between. The CDR3 region is CASSPSKTGELFF. DNA of the CDR3: TGTGCCAGCTCACCCTCAAAAACCGGGGAGCTGTTTTTT.

The genes are TRBV7-2 and TRBJ2-6; D may be TRBD1 (6 bases). The V end was cut by 5 bases, the J end by 1 base, with 12 bases between. CDR3 length: 16 residues. Germline V lookup: CDR1 SGHTA, CDR2 FQGNSA. The CDR3 is CASSQTTGSGANVLTF. The CDR3, as DNA: TGTGCCAGCAGCCAAACTACAGGGTCTGGGGCCAACGTCCTGACTTTC.

This clone was seen a single time. V is TRBV5-4 and J is TRBJ1-2, with D possibly TRBD1 on 6 matching bases. The length of the CDR3 is 15 residues. V was clipped by 3 bases and J by 0 bases, with 12 bases between them. Germline CDR1 reads SGHNT; CDR2 reads YYREEE (reference sequence). The CDR3 nucleotides are TGTGCCAGCAGCTCGCGACAGGTTTCTAACTATGGCTACACCTTC. This encodes CASSSRQVSNYGYTF.

This chain joins TRBV7-3 and TRBJ2-5; D might be TRBD1 (5 bases). The CDR3 runs to 14 residues. Trimming stripped 1 base from V and 7 bases from J, with 13 bases between. Germline CDR1 is SGHTA and CDR2 is FQGTGA. The CDR3 is CASSLNAGLGTQYF. In DNA form, the CDR3 reads TGTGCCAGCAGCTTAAATGCAGGGTTGGGGACCCAGTACTTC.

The chain uses TRBV5-4 and TRBJ2-2, with D perhaps TRBD1 or TRBD2 (5 bases each). The CDR3 contains 15 residues. Between the trimmed V and J ends, which lost 6 bases and 0 bases, there was a span of 12 bases. Germline loops: CDR1 SGHNT, CDR2 YYREEE (reference sequence). The CDR3 is CASTTSGPNTGELFF. The CDR3 DNA reads as TGTGCCAGCACCACTTCGGGGCCGAACACCGGGGAGCTGTTTTTT. The full variable domain, with the rest looked up from reference TRBV5-4 and TRBJ2-2, is ETGVTQSPTHLIKTRGQQVTLRCSSQSGHNTVSWYQQALGQGPQFIFQYYREEENGRGNFPPRFSGLQFPNYSSELNVNALELDDSALYLCASTTSGPNTGELFFGEGSRLTVL.

The gene calls are TRBV11-3 and TRBJ1-2; TRBD1 matches at 11 bases. The CDR3 spans 15 residues. The germline CDR1 and CDR2 sequences are SGHNT and YENEEA. Losses at the gene ends were 4 bases for V and 4 bases for J; bases not matched to a gene: 5. CDR3 nucleotide sequence: TGTGCCAGCAGCTCCAGGACAGGGGGCGGCTATGGCTACACCTTC. Its protein is CASSSRTGGGYGYTF.

This sequence joins TRBV5-4 and TRBJ1-3, with 7 bases lining up with TRBD1. The V and J ends lost 4 bases and 7 bases, in that order; junction bases with no gene match: 8. This CDR3 spans 14 amino acids. CDR1 SGHNT and CDR2 YYREEE come from the germline V gene (reference sequence). For the CDR3, the DNA is TGTGCCAGCAGCGTCCAGGACAGGTCGAACACCATATATTTT. The encoded protein is CASSVQDRSNTIYF.

This clone appeared a single time. This chain links TRBV6-6 with TRBJ1-1; unclear D gene. V was trimmed by 4 bases and J by 0 bases, leaving 12 bases between them. CDR3 length: 15 amino acids. Germline V gives CDR1 MNHNY, CDR2 SVGAGI (reference sequence). The CDR3 bases are TGTGCCAGCAGTTCCTACGCCGGGGTGAACACTGAAGCTTTCTTT. Its protein product is CASSSYAGVNTEAFF.

This clone was detected only once. This chain connects TRBV19 to TRBJ1-4; maybe TRBD1 (5 bases). This CDR3 contains 15 residues. CDR1 is LNHDA and CDR2 is SQIVND in the germline V gene (reference sequence). V shed 6 bases and J shed 7 bases, with 18 bases lying between them. The CDR3 DNA is TGTGCCAGTAGGAGGCTCCAGGGAACCGGTGAAAAACTGTTTTTT. Its protein is CASRRLQGTGEKLFF.

This rearrangement joins TRBV5-1 to TRBJ1-4; D possibly corresponds to TRBD1 (5 bases). This CDR3 region has 14 residues. CDR1 and CDR2 (germline): SGHRS, YFSETQ. The V and J ends lost 2 bases and 3 bases respectively, with 8 bases between them. The CDR3 sequence: CASSFGGANEKLFF. Written as DNA, the CDR3 is TGCGCCAGCAGCTTCGGGGGGGCTAATGAAAAACTGTTTTTT.

V gene TRBV5-4 combines with J gene TRBJ1-2, with 8 bases that match TRBD1. The trim removed 4 bases at V and 4 bases at J, leaving 12 bases unmatched. Germline V lookup: CDR1 SGHNT, CDR2 YYREEE (reference sequence). The CDR3 is 16 amino acids. The DNA of the CDR3 is TGTGCCAGCAGCAAATCAGGACAGGGTTGGGGCTATGGCTACACCTTC. As protein: CASSKSGQGWGYGYTF.

This clone was observed a handful of times. The genes are TRBV5-1 and TRBJ1-2, with D perhaps matching TRBD1 (6 bases). The V and J ends lost 4 bases and 14 bases respectively, with 18 bases between them. CDR1 is SGHRS and CDR2 is YFSETQ in the germline V gene. The CDR3 spans 12 residues. CDR3 sequence (DNA): TGCGCCAGCAGCCACGGACAGTCACCGGCAACCTTC. Translating gives CASSHGQSPATF.

This clone was detected a few times. The rearrangement links TRBV19 to TRBJ2-7, with D perhaps assigned TRBD1 or TRBD2 (5 bases each). The CDR3 is 16 residues long. The germline V gene encodes CDR1 LNHDA and CDR2 SQIVND (reference sequence). V was clipped by 5 bases and J by 2 bases, with 19 bases between them. CDR3 loop: CASSPGTGQVTYEQYF. DNA for the CDR3: TGTGCCAGTAGTCCAGGGACCGGCCAGGTGACCTACGAGCAGTACTTC. The entire variable domain, with the rest obtained from reference TRBV19 and TRBJ2-7, is as follows: DGGITQSPKYLFRKEGQNVTLSCEQNLNHDAMYWYRQDPGQGLRLIYYSQIVNDFQKGDIAEGYSVSREKKESFPLTVTSAQKNPTAFYLCASSPGTGQVTYEQYFGPGTRLTVT.

This chain connects TRBV4-2 to TRBJ1-2; 11 nucleotides agree with TRBD1. The length of the CDR3 is 17 residues. Trimming cost V 0 bases and J 5 bases; bases outside gene matches: 8. Germline loops: CDR1 LGHNA, CDR2 YNFKEQ. CDR3 amino acids: CASSQDLGDRGFYGYTF. CDR3 bases: TGTGCCAGCAGCCAAGATCTCGGGGACAGGGGGTTTTATGGCTACACCTTC.

J is TRBJ1-3 and V is TRBV6-5, with D maybe TRBD1 (6 bases). The CDR3 is 15 residues long. V gave up 6 bases and J gave up 5 bases, with 17 bases separating them. CDR1 is MNHEY and CDR2 is SVGAGI in the germline V gene. The CDR3 reads CASSQSTGFRNTIYF. The DNA of the CDR3 is TGTGCCAGCAGCCAATCGACAGGCTTCCGAAACACCATATATTTT.

J is TRBJ2-3 and V is TRBV2; a possible D gene is TRBD2 (6 bases). V was cut by 6 bases and J by 0 bases, with 10 bases left in between. Germline CDR1 reads SNHLY; CDR2 reads FYNNEI. There are 14 residues in the CDR3. Here the CDR3 DNA reads TGTGCCAGCAGGCATCGGGAGAGCACAGATACGCAGTATTTT. This sequence encodes CASRHRESTDTQYF. Full variable domain (rest looked up from reference TRBV2 and TRBJ2-3): EPEVTQTPSHQVTQMGQEVILRCVPISNHLYFYWYRQILGQKVEFLVSFYNNEISEKSEIFDDQFSVERPDGSNFTLKIRSTKLEDSAMYFCASRHRESTDTQYFGPGTRLTVL.

There are a few counts of this clone. V is TRBV29-1 and J is TRBJ2-7; either TRBD1 or TRBD2 may fit D (5 bases each). CDR1 is SQVTM, CDR2 ANQGSEA, per germline. This CDR3 has 14 amino acids. Trimming took off 7 bases at V and 0 bases at J, with 16 bases between the two ends. DNA for the CDR3: TGCAGCGCAACCCCCGGGGCGATCTCCTACGAGCAGTACTTC. This encodes CSATPGAISYEQYF.